Presented here are 14 T cell receptor beta chains from one specimen sequenced in a study of T cells in Graves' hyperthyroidism and ophthalmopathy. TCR beta CDR3 region amplification was performed from RNA transcripts. The HTBI primer set served for first-round RT-PCR of the TCR CDR3. TCRdb re-called the multiplex PCR reads through MiXCR, storing one row per CDR3 protein. There are fewer than 600,000 distinct CDR3 sequences in the sample; around an eighth occur only once, and under 20% lies in the top ten. Input material: blood. Receptors originate from a woman between 18 and 30 years old with Graves' hyperthyroidism.

The V gene is TRBV2, the J gene TRBJ2-1, with D possibly being TRBD2 (6 bases). This CDR3 is built from 15 residues. The germline V gene encodes CDR1 SNHLY and CDR2 FYNNEI. V was shortened by 6 bases and J by 3 bases, with 15 bases between the two germline ends. CDR3 nucleotides: TGTGCCAGCAGGGGGTCGGGAGCCTACTACAATGAGCAGTTCTTC. Residues: CASRGSGAYYNEQFF.

This clonotype occurred many times. This sequence joins TRBV30 and TRBJ2-1, with D perhaps given as TRBD1 or TRBD2 (5 bases each). V was pared by 2 bases and J by 11 bases, with 16 bases between. CDR1 GTSNPN and CDR2 SVGIG come from the germline V gene (reference sequence). CDR3 length equals 13 residues. The CDR3 coding sequence is TGTGCCTGGAGTCTCTCAGACAGCGGACAGCAGTTCTTC. Its protein is CAWSLSDSGQQFF.

This clonotype was counted ten times or more. The CDR3 sequence: CASSVYGGAYEAFF. CDR3 bases: TGTGCCAGCAGTGTGTATGGGGGCGCCTACGAAGCTTTCTTT. The genes are TRBV2 and TRBJ1-1; possible D gene TRBD1, 6 bases. V lost 4 bases and J 8 bases, leaving 17 bases between the germline ends. The length of the CDR3 is 14 residues. The germline V gene has CDR1 SNHLY and CDR2 FYNNEI.

This clonotype appeared many times. V is TRBV18 and J is TRBJ2-1; 14 nucleotides line up with TRBD2. The CDR3 consists of 18 residues. Germline V gene data show CDR1 as KGHSH and CDR2 as LQKENI. With V trimmed by 2 bases and J by 12 bases, 15 bases remained unmatched. In DNA, the CDR3 is TGTGCCAGCTCACCATCGGGACTAGCGGGAGTCCGAACACCCGGGCAGTTCTTC. Translation gives CASSPSGLAGVRTPGQFF.

The chain uses TRBV5-1 and TRBJ2-3; D is undetermined. V lost 4 bases and J lost 3, with 15 bases in between. This CDR3 is 15 amino acids long. Germline loops: CDR1 SGHRS, CDR2 YFSETQ. The DNA for the CDR3 is TGCGCCAGCAGCCCCGCTGGGGTGGCGACAGATACGCAGTATTTT. Its translation is CASSPAGVATDTQYF.

This clonotype appeared many times. The rearrangement joins TRBV11-2 to TRBJ1-2, with D perhaps matching TRBD1 (5 bases). V was pared by 4 bases and J by 8 bases, with 14 bases between. From germline, CDR1 is SGHAT and CDR2 FQNNGV. The CDR3 has 13 amino acids. The CDR3 spells CASSSWGPYGYTF. The CDR3 nucleotides read TGTGCCAGCAGCTCGTGGGGACCCTACGGCTACACCTTC.

The chain recombines TRBV18 with TRBJ2-5; no reliable D call. This CDR3 contains 14 residues. Trimming shortened V by 0 bases and J by 2 bases, and 7 bases separated the two germline ends. CDR1 is KGHSH and CDR2 is LQKENI in the germline V gene. The chain's CDR3 is CASSPPAEQETQYF. The CDR3 DNA sequence: TGTGCCAGCTCACCACCCGCAGAACAAGAGACCCAGTACTTC. Full variable domain (missing parts from reference TRBV18 and TRBJ2-5): NAGVMQNPRHLVRRRGQEARLRCSPMKGHSHVYWYRQLPEEGLKFMVYLQKENIIDESGMPKERFSAEFPKEGPSILRIQQVVRGDSAAYFCASSPPAEQETQYFGPGTRLLVL.

This clonotype was counted ten times or more. The rearrangement links TRBV18 to TRBJ2-7; D gene ambiguous. V lost 3 bases and J lost 7, with 13 bases in between. The CDR3 extends over 13 amino acids. Germline V gives CDR1 KGHSH, CDR2 LQKENI. The DNA of the CDR3 is TGTGCCAGCTCACCGGGTAGCTCACGGGAGCAGTACTTC. It is translated as CASSPGSSREQYF.

This clonotype appeared a few times. The chain couples TRBV24-1 to TRBJ2-5; D unclear. The germline gives CDR1 KGHDR, CDR2 SFDVKD. Deletions cut 5 bases from V and 0 bases from J, with 15 bases between. This CDR3 has 16 amino acids. For the CDR3, the DNA is TGTGCCACCAGTGCCTTTCCAGGACCAAACCAAGAGACCCAGTACTTC. Protein: CATSAFPGPNQETQYF.

This clonotype was counted at least ten times. V gene TRBV5-1 combines with J gene TRBJ1-2; possible D gene TRBD1, 6 bases. V lost 4 bases and J 3 bases, leaving 10 bases between the germline ends. The CDR3 is 13 amino acids. In germline, CDR1 is SGHRS, CDR2 YFSETQ. The CDR3: CASSPDSHYGYTF. DNA of the CDR3: TGCGCCAGCAGCCCGGACAGCCACTATGGCTACACCTTC.

This chain joins TRBV3-1 and TRBJ1-1, with a possible D match to TRBD1 (5 bases). Trimming shortened V by 1 base and J by 10 bases, and 10 bases separated the two germline ends. The CDR3 has 12 residues. Germline CDR1 reads LGHDT; CDR2 reads YNNKEL (reference sequence). For the CDR3, the DNA is TGTGCCAGCAGCCAAGGAGGGACCGCAGCTTTCTTT. The encoded protein is CASSQGGTAAFF.

This clonotype was seen many times. The chain recombines TRBV3-1 with TRBJ2-1; D may be TRBD1 or TRBD2 (5 bases each). The CDR3 spans 14 residues. V was trimmed by 3 bases and J by 4 bases, leaving 10 bases between them. CDR1 and CDR2 from the germline V gene are LGHDT and YNNKEL (reference sequence). For the CDR3, the DNA is TGTGCCAGCAGCCAGGGGACCAAGTACAATGAGCAGTTCTTC. Protein product: CASSQGTKYNEQFF.

In its sample, this clonotype was seen a few times. The V and J genes are TRBV5-1 and TRBJ1-1; no firm D call. Germline assignment: CDR1 SGHRS and CDR2 YFSETQ. Trimming stripped 3 bases from V and 2 bases from J, with 8 bases between. CDR3 length: 13 amino acids. CDR3 protein: CASSYEINTEAFF. The CDR3 nucleotides are TGCGCCAGCAGCTACGAAATAAACACTGAAGCTTTCTTT.

The V call is TRBV5-1, the J call TRBJ1-1; D is perhaps TRBD1 (5 bases). Trimming shortened V by 4 bases and J by 3 bases, and 16 bases separated the two germline ends. CDR3 length: 15 amino acids. The germline V gene encodes CDR1 SGHRS and CDR2 YFSETQ. CDR3: CASSTGVGSDTEAFF. The DNA for the CDR3 is TGCGCCAGCAGCACGGGGGTCGGTAGTGACACTGAAGCTTTCTTT.